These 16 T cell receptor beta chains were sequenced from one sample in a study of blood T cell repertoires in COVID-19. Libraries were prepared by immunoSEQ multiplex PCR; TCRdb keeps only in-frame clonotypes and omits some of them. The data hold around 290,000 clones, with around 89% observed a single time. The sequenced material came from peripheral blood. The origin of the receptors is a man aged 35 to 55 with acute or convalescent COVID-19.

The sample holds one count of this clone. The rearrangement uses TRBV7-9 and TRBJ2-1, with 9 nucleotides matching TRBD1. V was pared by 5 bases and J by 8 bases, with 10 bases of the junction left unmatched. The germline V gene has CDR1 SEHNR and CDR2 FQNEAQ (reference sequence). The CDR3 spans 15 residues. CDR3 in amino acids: CASSHIDRGAYEQFF. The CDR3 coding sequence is TGTGCCAGCAGCCACATAGACAGGGGGGCATATGAGCAGTTCTTC.

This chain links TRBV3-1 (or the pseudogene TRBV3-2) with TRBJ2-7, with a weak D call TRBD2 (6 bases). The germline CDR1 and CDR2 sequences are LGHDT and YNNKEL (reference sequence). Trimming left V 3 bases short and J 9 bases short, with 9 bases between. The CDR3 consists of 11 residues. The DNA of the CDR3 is TGTGCCAGCAGCCAGGGGGGAGCGCAGTACTTC. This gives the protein CASSQGGAQYF.

The CDR3 bases are TGTGCCACCAGATCTAGCGGGTACAATGAGCAGTTCTTC. As protein: CATRSSGYNEQFF. This chain links TRBV24-1 with TRBJ2-1; 8 positions match TRBD2. The CDR3 length is 13 residues. Germline values: CDR1 KGHDR, CDR2 SFDVKD. V was pared by 7 bases and J by 4 bases, with 2 bases of the junction left unmatched.

As DNA, the CDR3 is TGTGCCAGCAGCCCCTTGGGTGGAACAGGTGCCCTTTATGGCTACACCTTC. This codes for CASSPLGGTGALYGYTF. The V call is TRBV5-4, the J call TRBJ1-2; D may be TRBD1 (5 bases). The CDR3 consists of 17 residues. Germline V CDR1 and CDR2: SGHNT, YYREEE (reference sequence). The V and J ends lost 4 bases and 5 bases respectively, with 24 bases between them.

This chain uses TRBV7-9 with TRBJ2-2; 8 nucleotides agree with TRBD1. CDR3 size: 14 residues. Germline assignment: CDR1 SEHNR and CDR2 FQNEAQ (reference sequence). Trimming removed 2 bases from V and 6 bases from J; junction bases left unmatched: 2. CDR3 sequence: CASSLQQGAGELFF. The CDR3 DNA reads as TGTGCCAGCAGCTTACAACAGGGGGCCGGGGAGCTGTTTTTT.

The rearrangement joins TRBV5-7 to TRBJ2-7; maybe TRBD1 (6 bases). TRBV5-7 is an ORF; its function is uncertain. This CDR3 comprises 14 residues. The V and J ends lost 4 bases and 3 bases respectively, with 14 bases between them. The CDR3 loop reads CASSHRQAFYEQYF. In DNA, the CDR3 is TGTGCCAGCAGCCACAGACAGGCTTTCTACGAGCAGTACTTC.

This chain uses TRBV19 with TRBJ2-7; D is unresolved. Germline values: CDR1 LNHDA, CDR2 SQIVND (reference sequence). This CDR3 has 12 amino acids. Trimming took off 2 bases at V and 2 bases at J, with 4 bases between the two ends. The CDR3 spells CASSIIAYEQYF. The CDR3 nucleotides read TGTGCCAGTAGTATAATAGCCTACGAGCAGTACTTC.

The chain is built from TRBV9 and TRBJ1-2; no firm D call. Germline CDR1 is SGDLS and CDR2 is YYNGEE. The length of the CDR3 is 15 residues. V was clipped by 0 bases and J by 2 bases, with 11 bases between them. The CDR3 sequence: CASSVEAGENYGYTF. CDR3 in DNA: TGTGCCAGCAGCGTAGAGGCAGGTGAGAACTATGGCTACACCTTC.

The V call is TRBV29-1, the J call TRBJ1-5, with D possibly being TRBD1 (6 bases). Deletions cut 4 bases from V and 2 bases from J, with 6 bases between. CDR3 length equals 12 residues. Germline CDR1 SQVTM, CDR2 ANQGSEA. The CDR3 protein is CSVGGRNQPQHF. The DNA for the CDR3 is TGCAGCGTTGGGGGGCGCAATCAGCCCCAGCATTTT.

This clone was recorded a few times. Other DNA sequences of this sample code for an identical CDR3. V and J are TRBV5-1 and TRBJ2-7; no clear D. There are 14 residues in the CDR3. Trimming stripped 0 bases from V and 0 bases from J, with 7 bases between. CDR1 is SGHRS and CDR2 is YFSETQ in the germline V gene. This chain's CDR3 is CASSLVPGSYEQYF. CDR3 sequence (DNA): TGCGCCAGCAGCTTGGTTCCGGGCTCCTACGAGCAGTACTTC.

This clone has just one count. CDR3 loop: CASSSPRGRRANVLTF. CDR3 in DNA: TGTGCCAGCAGCTCCCCCCGTGGCAGGAGGGCCAACGTCCTGACTTTC. This chain joins TRBV7-9 and TRBJ2-6; D remains ambiguous. CDR3 length: 16 residues. CDR1 SEHNR and CDR2 FQNEAQ come from the germline V gene (reference sequence). V gave up 4 bases and J gave up 5 bases, with 15 bases separating them.

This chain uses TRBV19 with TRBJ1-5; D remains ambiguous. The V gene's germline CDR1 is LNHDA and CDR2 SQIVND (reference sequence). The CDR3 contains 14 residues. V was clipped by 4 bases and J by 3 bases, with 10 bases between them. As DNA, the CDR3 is TGTGCCAGTAGTAGCGAGGGTGCCAATCAGCCCCAGCATTTT. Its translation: CASSSEGANQPQHF. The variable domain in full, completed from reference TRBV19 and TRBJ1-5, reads DGGITQSPKYLFRKEGQNVTLSCEQNLNHDAMYWYRQDPGQGLRLIYYSQIVNDFQKGDIAEGYSVSREKKESFPLTVTSAQKNPTAFYLCASSSEGANQPQHFGDGTRLSIL.

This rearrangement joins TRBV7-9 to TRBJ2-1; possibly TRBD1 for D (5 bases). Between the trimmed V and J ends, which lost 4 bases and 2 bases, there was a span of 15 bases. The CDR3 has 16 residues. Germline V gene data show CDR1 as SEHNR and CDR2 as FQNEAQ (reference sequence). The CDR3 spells CASSSNRYKAYNEQFF. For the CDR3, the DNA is TGTGCCAGCAGCTCAAACAGGTATAAGGCCTACAATGAGCAGTTCTTC.

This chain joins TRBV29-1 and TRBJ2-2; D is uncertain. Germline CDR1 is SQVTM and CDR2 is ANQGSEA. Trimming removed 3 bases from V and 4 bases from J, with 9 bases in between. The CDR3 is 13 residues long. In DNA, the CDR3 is TGCAGCGTTGATGGGCAATCCACCGGGGAGCTGTTTTTT. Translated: CSVDGQSTGELFF.

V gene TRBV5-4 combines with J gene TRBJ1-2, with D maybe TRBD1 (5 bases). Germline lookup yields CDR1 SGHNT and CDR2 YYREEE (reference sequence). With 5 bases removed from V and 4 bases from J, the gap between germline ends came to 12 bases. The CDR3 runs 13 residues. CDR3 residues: CASSPGRAYGYTF. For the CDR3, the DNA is TGTGCCAGCAGTCCCGGCAGGGCCTATGGCTACACCTTC.

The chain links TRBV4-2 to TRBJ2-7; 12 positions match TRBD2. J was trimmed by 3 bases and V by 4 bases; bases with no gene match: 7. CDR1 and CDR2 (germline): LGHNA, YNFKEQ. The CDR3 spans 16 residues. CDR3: CASSPLGLAGSYEQYF. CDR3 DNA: TGTGCCAGCAGCCCACTAGGACTAGCGGGGAGCTACGAGCAGTACTTC.